This T cell receptor (beta chain) was sequenced in a study of T cell changes during pregnancy in multiple sclerosis. The CDR3 extends over 15 amino acids. The V end was cut by 2 bases, the J end by 0 bases, with 8 bases between. CDR1 and CDR2 (germline): MNHEY, SMNVEV (reference sequence). Data came from immunoSEQ multiplex PCR; TCRdb stores just in-frame clones and leaves some out. The sample has about 79,000 clones, just under 95% seen once. The TCR comes from a female donor in good health, enrolled as a control in a pregnancy study. The material sequenced was peripheral blood, taken in the second trimester of pregnancy. This chain links TRBV27 with TRBJ2-1; D is perhaps TRBD2 (6 bases). CDR3 protein: CASSLGTSSYNEQFF. The CDR3 DNA follows: TGTGCCAGCAGTTTAGGGACTTCCTCCTACAATGAGCAGTTCTTC.